One sample yielded the 5 T cell receptor beta chains listed below, sequenced in a study of control samples from healthy donors and cancer patients. This table comes from immunoSEQ multiplex PCR, and its TCRdb copy is limited to in-frame clones, with some not included. In the table there are about 140,000 clones, 75% to 95% of which are singletons. Sequenced sample: blood. The receptor source for this set is a man aged 18 to 29 in good health.

The rearrangement uses TRBV27 and TRBJ2-7; the D is unclear. Germline V gene lookup returns CDR1 MNHEY and CDR2 SMNVEV (reference sequence). V was clipped by 3 bases and J by 0 bases, with 3 bases between them. This CDR3 region has 12 residues. The CDR3 bases are TGTGCCAGCAGTTTCTCCTCCTACGAGCAGTACTTC. Protein sequence: CASSFSSYEQYF.

The chain combines TRBV6-5 with TRBJ1-3; a possible D gene is TRBD1 (5 bases). Trimming removed 6 bases from V and 3 bases from J, with 15 bases in between. The CDR3 is 15 amino acids. Germline values: CDR1 MNHEY, CDR2 SVGAGI. The CDR3 is CASRGLSAFGNTIYF. Written as DNA, the CDR3 is TGTGCCAGCAGGGGGCTGTCTGCCTTTGGAAACACCATATATTTT.

V gene TRBV27 combines with J gene TRBJ2-2; D unresolved. Germline V gene sequence: CDR1 MNHEY, CDR2 SMNVEV (reference sequence). The ends were cut back, 4 bases at V and 7 bases at J, with 13 bases in the middle. CDR3 length: 14 amino acids. The CDR3 protein is CASSWVPAGGELFF. CDR3 nucleotide sequence: TGTGCCAGCAGTTGGGTTCCCGCCGGCGGGGAGCTGTTTTTT.

This clone occurred a few times. This rearrangement joins TRBV7-9 to TRBJ2-5; a weak D match, TRBD2 (5 bases). V lost 1 base to trimming and J lost 3 bases, with 9 bases between them. The germline CDR1 and CDR2 sequences are SEHNR and FQNEAQ (reference sequence). The CDR3 runs to 14 residues. In nucleotides, the CDR3 is TGTGCCAGCAGCTTAGTCCCCGGGAAAGAGACCCAGTACTTC. It translates to CASSLVPGKETQYF.

The J gene is TRBJ2-7, the V gene TRBV3-1 (or the pseudogene TRBV3-2); the D gene could be TRBD1 or TRBD2 (5 bases each). V was clipped by 1 base and J by 2 bases, with 15 bases between them. Germline values: CDR1 LGHDT, CDR2 YNNKEL (reference sequence). The CDR3 loop spans 16 amino acids. The chain's CDR3 is CASSQGGTAQPYEQYF. The CDR3 region has the DNA TGTGCCAGCAGCCAAGGGGGGACGGCCCAACCCTACGAGCAGTACTTC.